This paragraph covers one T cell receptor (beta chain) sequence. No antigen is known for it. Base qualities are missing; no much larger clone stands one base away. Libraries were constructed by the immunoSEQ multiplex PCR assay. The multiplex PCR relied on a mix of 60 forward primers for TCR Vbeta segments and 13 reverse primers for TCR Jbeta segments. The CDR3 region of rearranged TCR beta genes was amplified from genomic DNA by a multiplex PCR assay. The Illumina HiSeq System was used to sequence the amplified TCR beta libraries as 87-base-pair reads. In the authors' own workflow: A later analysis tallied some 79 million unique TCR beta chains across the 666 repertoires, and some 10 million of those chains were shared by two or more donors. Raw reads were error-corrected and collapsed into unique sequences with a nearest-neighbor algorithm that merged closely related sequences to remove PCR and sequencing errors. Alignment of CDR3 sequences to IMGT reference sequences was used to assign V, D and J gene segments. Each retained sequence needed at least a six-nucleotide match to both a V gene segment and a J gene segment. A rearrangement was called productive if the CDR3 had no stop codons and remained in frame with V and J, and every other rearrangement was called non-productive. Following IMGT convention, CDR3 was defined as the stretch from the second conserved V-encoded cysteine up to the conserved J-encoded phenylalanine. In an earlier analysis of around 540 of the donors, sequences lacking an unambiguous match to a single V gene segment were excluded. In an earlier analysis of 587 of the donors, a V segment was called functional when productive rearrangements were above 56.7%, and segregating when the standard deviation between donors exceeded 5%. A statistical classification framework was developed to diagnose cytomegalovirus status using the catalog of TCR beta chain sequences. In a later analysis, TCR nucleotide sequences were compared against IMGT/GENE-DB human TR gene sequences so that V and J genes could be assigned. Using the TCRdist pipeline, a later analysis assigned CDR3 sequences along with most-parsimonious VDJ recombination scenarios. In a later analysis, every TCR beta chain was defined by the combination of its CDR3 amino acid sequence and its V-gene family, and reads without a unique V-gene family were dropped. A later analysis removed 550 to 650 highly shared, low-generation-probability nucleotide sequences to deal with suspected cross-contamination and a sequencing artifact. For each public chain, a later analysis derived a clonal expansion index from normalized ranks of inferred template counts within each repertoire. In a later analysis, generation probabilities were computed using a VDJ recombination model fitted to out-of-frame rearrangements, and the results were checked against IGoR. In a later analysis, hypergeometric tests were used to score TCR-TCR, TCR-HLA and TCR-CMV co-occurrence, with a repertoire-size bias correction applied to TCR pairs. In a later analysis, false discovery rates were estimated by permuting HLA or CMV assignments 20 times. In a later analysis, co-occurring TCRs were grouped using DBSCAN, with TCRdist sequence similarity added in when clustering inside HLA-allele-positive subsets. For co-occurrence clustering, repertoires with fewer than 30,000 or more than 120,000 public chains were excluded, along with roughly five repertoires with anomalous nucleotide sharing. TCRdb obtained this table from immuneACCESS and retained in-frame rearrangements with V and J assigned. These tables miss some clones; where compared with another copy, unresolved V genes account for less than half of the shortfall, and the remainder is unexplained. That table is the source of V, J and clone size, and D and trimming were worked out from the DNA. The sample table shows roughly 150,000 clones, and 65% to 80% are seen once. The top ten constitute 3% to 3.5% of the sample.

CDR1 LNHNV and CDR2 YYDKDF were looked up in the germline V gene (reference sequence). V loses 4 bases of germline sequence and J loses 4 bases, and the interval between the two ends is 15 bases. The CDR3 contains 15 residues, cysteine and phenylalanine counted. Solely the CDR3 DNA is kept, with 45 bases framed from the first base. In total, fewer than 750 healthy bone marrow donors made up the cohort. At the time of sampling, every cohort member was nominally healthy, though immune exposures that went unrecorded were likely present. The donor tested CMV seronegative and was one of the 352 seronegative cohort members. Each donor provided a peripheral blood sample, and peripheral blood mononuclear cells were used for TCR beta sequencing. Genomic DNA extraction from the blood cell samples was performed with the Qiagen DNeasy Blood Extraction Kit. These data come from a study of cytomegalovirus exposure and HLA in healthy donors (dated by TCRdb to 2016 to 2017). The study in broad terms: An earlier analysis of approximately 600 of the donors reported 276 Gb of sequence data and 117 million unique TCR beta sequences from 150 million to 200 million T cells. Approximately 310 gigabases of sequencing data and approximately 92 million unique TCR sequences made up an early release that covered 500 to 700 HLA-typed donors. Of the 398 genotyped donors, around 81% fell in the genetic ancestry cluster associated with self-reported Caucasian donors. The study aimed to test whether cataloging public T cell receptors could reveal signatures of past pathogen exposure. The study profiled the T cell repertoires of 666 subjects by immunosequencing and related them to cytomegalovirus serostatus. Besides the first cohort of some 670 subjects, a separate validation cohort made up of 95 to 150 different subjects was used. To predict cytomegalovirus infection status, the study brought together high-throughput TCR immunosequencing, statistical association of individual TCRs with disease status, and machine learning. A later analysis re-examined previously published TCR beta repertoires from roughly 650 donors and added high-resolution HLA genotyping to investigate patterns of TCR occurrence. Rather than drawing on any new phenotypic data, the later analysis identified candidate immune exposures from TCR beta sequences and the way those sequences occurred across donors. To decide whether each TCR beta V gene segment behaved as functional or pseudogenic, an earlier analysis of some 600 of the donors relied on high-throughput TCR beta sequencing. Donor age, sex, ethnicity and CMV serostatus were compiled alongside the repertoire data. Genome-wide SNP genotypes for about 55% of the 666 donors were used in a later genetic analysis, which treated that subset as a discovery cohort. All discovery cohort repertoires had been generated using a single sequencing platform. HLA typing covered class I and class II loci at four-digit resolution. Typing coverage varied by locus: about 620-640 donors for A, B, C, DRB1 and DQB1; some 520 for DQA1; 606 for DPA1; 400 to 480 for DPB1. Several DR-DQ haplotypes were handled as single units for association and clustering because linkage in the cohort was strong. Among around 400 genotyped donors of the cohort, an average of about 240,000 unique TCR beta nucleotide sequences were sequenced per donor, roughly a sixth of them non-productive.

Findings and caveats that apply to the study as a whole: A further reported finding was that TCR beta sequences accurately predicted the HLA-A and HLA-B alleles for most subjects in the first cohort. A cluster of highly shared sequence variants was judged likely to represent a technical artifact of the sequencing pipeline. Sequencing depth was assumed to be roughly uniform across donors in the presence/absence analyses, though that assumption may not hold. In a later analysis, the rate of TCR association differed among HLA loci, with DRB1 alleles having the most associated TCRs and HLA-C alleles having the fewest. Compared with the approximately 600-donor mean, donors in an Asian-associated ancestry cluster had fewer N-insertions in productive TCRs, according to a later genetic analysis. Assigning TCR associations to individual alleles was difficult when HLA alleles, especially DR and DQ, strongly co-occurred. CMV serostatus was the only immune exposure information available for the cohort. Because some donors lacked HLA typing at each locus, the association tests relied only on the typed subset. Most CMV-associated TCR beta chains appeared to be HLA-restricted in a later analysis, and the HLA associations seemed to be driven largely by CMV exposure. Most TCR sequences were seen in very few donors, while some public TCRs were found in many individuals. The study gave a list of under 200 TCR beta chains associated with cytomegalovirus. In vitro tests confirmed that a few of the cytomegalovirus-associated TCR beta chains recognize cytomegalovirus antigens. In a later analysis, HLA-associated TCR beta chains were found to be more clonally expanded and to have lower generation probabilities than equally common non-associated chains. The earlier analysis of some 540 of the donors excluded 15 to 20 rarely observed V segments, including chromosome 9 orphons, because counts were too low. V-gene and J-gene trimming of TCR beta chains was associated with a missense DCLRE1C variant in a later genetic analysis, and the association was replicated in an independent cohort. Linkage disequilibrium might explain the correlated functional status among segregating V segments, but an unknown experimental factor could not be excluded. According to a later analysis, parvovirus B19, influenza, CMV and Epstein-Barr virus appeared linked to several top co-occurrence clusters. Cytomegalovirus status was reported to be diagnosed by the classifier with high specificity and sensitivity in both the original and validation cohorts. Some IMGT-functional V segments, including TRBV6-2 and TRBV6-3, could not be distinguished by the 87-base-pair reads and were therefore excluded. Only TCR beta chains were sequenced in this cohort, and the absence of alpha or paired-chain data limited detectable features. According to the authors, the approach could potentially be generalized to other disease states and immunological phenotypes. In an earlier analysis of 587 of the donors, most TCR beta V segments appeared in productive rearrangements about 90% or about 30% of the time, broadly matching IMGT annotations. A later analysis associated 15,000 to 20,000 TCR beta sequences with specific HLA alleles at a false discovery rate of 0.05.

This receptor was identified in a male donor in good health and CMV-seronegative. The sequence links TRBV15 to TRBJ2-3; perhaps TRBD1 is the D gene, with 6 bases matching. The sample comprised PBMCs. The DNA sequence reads TGTGCCACCAGCAAGAGCTCAGGGGCCCCAGATACGCAGTATTTT. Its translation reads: CATSKSSGAPDTQYF. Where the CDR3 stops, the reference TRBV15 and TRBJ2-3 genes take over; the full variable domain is DAMVIQNPRYQVTQFGKPVTLSCSQTLNHNVMYWYQQKSSQAPKLLFHYYDKDFNNEADTPDNFQSRRPNTSFCFLDIRSPGLGDTAMYLCATSKSSGAPDTQYFGPGTRLTVL.